A selection of T cell receptor beta chains follows, all from one sample in a study of shared clonotypes between healthy human individuals. The protocol was immunoSEQ multiplex PCR, while the TCRdb copy is restricted to in-frame clones and leaves out a portion. The sample shows about 1.5 million clones, roughly 95% of them seen only once. The sample consisted of naive CD4+ T cells sorted from blood. These receptors were taken from a man in his thirties or forties in good health. Each CDR3 is given with its conserved first and last residue. A D gene is named only where the DNA matches it firmly. Clone size is not always given. Where it is, it says once, few, many or a class for expanded clones.

j_gene,abundance,v_gene,d_gene,CDR3nt,CDR3aa
TRBJ2-7,once,TRBV5-5,TRBD1,TGTGCCAGCAGCGGGACAGGGGTATACGAGCAGTACTTC,CASSGTGVYEQYF
TRBJ2-1,.,TRBV4-3,TRBD2,TGCGCCAGCAGCCTCGTTAGTCGCGGGGGTTACAATGAGCAGTTCTTC,CASSLVSRGGYNEQFF
TRBJ2-7,.,TRBV12-5,.,TGTGCTAGTGGTTTGGAAAAGACCCCGGATGCCTACGAGCAGTACTTC,CASGLEKTPDAYEQYF
TRBJ2-7,.,TRBV28,.,TGTGCCAGCAGGGGAATGACCTACGAGCAGTACTTC,CASRGMTYEQYF
TRBJ2-7,.,TRBV7-9,.,TGTGCCAGCAGCTTGGATTTGCTTGGGCAGTACTTC,CASSLDLLGQYF
TRBJ2-2,.,TRBV18,.,TGTGCCAGCTCACGTTTTCCTCGCAGGTTTGGTGAAAACACCGGGGAGCTGTTTTTT,CASSRFPRRFGENTGELFF
TRBJ2-1,.,TRBV6-1,.,TGTGCCAGCAGTGCGCATAACAATGAGCAGTTCTTC,CASSAHNNEQFF
TRBJ2-2,.,TRBV5-1,.,TGCGCCAGCAGCTACGAAGTACCGAACACCGGGGAGCTGTTTTTT,CASSYEVPNTGELFF
TRBJ1-5,.,TRBV30,.,TGTGCCTGGAGTGAGGGGATTGGGCAGCCCCAGCATTTT,CAWSEGIGQPQHF
TRBJ1-5,.,TRBV28,.,TGTGCCAGCAGCCATTCAGGGTTGCAGCCCCAGCATTTT,CASSHSGLQPQHF
TRBJ2-3,.,TRBV19,TRBD2,TGTGCCAGTAGGACTAGCGGGGCTCGCACAGATACGCAGTATTTT,CASRTSGARTDTQYF
TRBJ2-3,.,TRBV11-2,TRBD2,TGTGCCAGCAGCTTAAACCTAGCGGGAAACACAGATACGCAGTATTTT,CASSLNLAGNTDTQYF
TRBJ2-7,.,TRBV5-1,TRBD1,TGCGCCAGCAGCCCCAGGGGGTCTTACGAGCAGTACTTC,CASSPRGSYEQYF
TRBJ1-1,.,TRBV2,.,TGTGCCAGCAGCTACAGGTCGGTGAACACTGAAGCTTTCTTT,CASSYRSVNTEAFF
TRBJ2-7,.,TRBV15,TRBD2,TGTGCCACCAGCAGGGGCTTGACTAGCGGGAGGACCGAGGACTCCTACGAGCAGTACTTC,CATSRGLTSGRTEDSYEQYF
TRBJ1-5,.,TRBV9,.,TGTGCCAGCAGCGAAGACGGAAATAGCAATCAGCCCCAGCATTTT,CASSEDGNSNQPQHF
TRBJ2-3,.,TRBV2,.,TGTGCCAGCAGTGTCGGCGGTAGCACAGATACGCAGTATTTT,CASSVGGSTDTQYF
TRBJ1-1,.,TRBV19,.,TGTGCCAGTAGTATAGGGTCAGTCAACACTGAAGCTTTCTTT,CASSIGSVNTEAFF
TRBJ2-7,.,TRBV29-1,.,TGCAGCGTGGGGACATCCTACGAGCAGTACTTC,CSVGTSYEQYF
TRBJ2-7,.,TRBV30,.,TGTGCCTGGGGCTCCCTCTACGAGCAGTACTTC,CAWGSLYEQYF